The 15 T cell receptor beta chains listed next were all sequenced from one sample in a study of blood T cell repertoires in COVID-19. Sequencing was performed with immunoSEQ multiplex PCR; in TCRdb, only in-frame clones are kept and a portion is missing. The table shows some 71,000 clones, with roughly 77% occurring only once. The sample comprised peripheral blood. These receptors all come from a woman in her 70s with acute or convalescent COVID-19.

The chain combines TRBV7-9 with TRBJ2-1; 10 nucleotides line up with TRBD2. The CDR3 has 19 residues. Germline CDR1 is SEHNR and CDR2 is FQNEAQ (reference sequence). J was trimmed by 1 base and V by 4 bases; bases with no gene match: 13. The CDR3 loop reads CASSYRLAGTLLSYNEQFF. As DNA, the CDR3 is TGTGCCAGCAGCTATAGACTAGCGGGCACACTTCTTTCCTACAATGAGCAGTTCTTC. Filled out from reference TRBV7-9 and TRBJ2-1, the complete variable domain reads DTGVSQNPRHKITKRGQNVTFRCDPISEHNRLYWYRQTLGQGPEFLTYFQNEAQLEKSRLLSDRFSAERPKGSFSTLEIQRTEQGDSAMYLCASSYRLAGTLLSYNEQFFGPGTRLTVL.

The chain has TRBV14 and TRBJ2-7, with TRBD2 matching 8 bases. Germline lookup yields CDR1 SGHDN and CDR2 FVKESK. CDR3 length: 15 residues. The junction had 7 bases not matched to a gene; V was cut back by 1 base and J by 5 bases. CDR3 loop: CASSQGLAGSDEQYF. The CDR3 DNA follows: TGTGCCAGCAGCCAAGGCTTAGCGGGATCCGACGAGCAGTACTTC.

The chain joins TRBV10-2 to TRBJ2-3; perhaps TRBD2 as D (5 bases). Germline assignment: CDR1 WSHSY and CDR2 SAAADI. Trimming stripped 0 bases from V and 1 base from J, with 11 bases between. This CDR3 spans 16 amino acids. The CDR3 is CASSESSSLGTDTQYF. DNA for the CDR3: TGCGCCAGCAGTGAGTCATCTAGCCTTGGCACAGATACGCAGTATTTT.

The rearrangement joins TRBV7-9 to TRBJ2-1, with 11 bases lining up with TRBD2. CDR1 and CDR2 (germline): SEHNR, FQNEAQ (reference sequence). V lost 6 bases and J lost 1; bases outside the gene matches: 8. The CDR3 consists of 17 residues. The CDR3: CASSLISGRGSYNEQFF. The CDR3 DNA reads TGTGCCAGCAGTCTAATTAGCGGGAGGGGTTCCTACAATGAGCAGTTCTTC.

This clone came up once. The chain has TRBV2 and TRBJ2-7, with D tentatively TRBD1 (8 bases). The CDR3 runs to 16 residues. CDR1 is SNHLY, CDR2 FYNNEI, per germline. Trimming pared 6 bases from V and 5 bases from J, leaving 23 bases between. CDR3 DNA: TGTGCCAGCAGGCGGGGGAAACACCAGGGGGCGGACGAGCAGTACTTC. It codes for CASRRGKHQGADEQYF.

This clone was counted a single time. The genes are TRBV4-1 and TRBJ2-4; 8 bases are shared with TRBD1. With 0 bases clipped from V and 8 bases from J, the junction kept 12 bases outside the gene matches. Per germline, CDR1 MGHRA and CDR2 YSYEKL. CDR3 length equals 17 residues. DNA for the CDR3: TGCGCCAGCAGCCAAGACCGAGGACAGGGTACTGTCCACATTCAGTACTTC. This gives the protein CASSQDRGQGTVHIQYF.

The rearrangement joins TRBV2 to TRBJ2-7, with 7 bases aligning to TRBD2. The CDR3 contains 13 residues. The junction had 3 bases not matched to a gene; V was cut back by 5 bases and J by 2 bases. Per the germline V gene, CDR1 is SNHLY and CDR2 is FYNNEI. CDR3 DNA sequence: TGTGCCAGCAGTCCCGGGACTACCTACGAGCAGTACTTC. Its protein product is CASSPGTTYEQYF. The variable domain in full, completed from reference TRBV2 and TRBJ2-7, reads EPEVTQTPSHQVTQMGQEVILRCVPISNHLYFYWYRQILGQKVEFLVSFYNNEISEKSEIFDDQFSVERPDGSNFTLKIRSTKLEDSAMYFCASSPGTTYEQYFGPGTRLTVT.

V is TRBV20-1 and J is TRBJ1-4, with D perhaps matching TRBD1 (5 bases). V lost 6 bases, J lost 5 bases, and 7 bases lay in between. The CDR3 runs to 11 residues. The germline V gene has CDR1 DFQATT and CDR2 SNEGSKA (reference sequence). The CDR3 region has the DNA TGCAGTGCACGACAGAATGAAAAACTGTTTTTT. Amino acids: CSARQNEKLFF.

This chain links TRBV25-1 with TRBJ2-1, with D perhaps matching TRBD1 (6 bases). CDR1 is MGHDK and CDR2 is SYGVNS in the germline V gene. CDR3 size: 13 residues. V was trimmed by 5 bases and J by 8 bases, leaving 13 bases between them. CDR3 protein: CASSIQGLDEQFF. The CDR3 nucleotides are TGTGCCAGCAGTATTCAGGGGCTGGATGAGCAGTTCTTC.

The chain uses TRBV30 and TRBJ1-1; 7 nucleotides line up with TRBD1. V lost 3 bases to trimming and J lost 4 bases; unmatched junction nucleotides: 8. In germline, CDR1 is GTSNPN, CDR2 SVGIG (reference sequence). The CDR3 contains 14 residues. The CDR3 sequence: CAWRQMTGTTEAFF. Here the CDR3 DNA reads TGTGCCTGGAGGCAGATGACAGGGACCACTGAAGCTTTCTTT.

J is TRBJ1-5 and V is TRBV19; D possibly corresponds to TRBD1 (6 bases). This CDR3 region has 15 residues. Trimming removed 7 bases from V and 1 base from J, with 14 bases in between. Looked up from germline, CDR1 is LNHDA and CDR2 is SQIVND (reference sequence). Here the CDR3 reads CASKGGVSSNQPQHF. CDR3 DNA: TGTGCCAGTAAGGGGGGGGTGAGCAGCAATCAGCCCCAGCATTTT.

The chain carries TRBV6-1 and TRBJ2-7; a possible D gene is TRBD1 (5 bases). Trimming pared 0 bases from V and 0 bases from J, leaving 6 bases between. Germline assignment: CDR1 MNHNS and CDR2 SASEGT. This CDR3 is 14 amino acids long. The DNA for the CDR3 is TGTGCCAGCAGTGAAGCGGGGCTCTCCTACGAGCAGTACTTC. It specifies CASSEAGLSYEQYF.

The chain has TRBV2 and TRBJ1-3, with D possibly being TRBD1 (6 bases). The CDR3 is 14 amino acids. Trimming took off 6 bases at V and 2 bases at J, with 11 bases between the two ends. CDR1 SNHLY and CDR2 FYNNEI come from the germline V gene. The CDR3 sequence is CASRGGTPGNTIYF. The CDR3 DNA reads TGTGCCAGCAGGGGTGGGACACCTGGAAACACCATATATTTT.

The chain employs TRBV2 and TRBJ1-5; 9 bases line up with TRBD1. This CDR3 region has 18 residues. Germline loops: CDR1 SNHLY, CDR2 FYNNEI. V was pared by 5 bases and J by 1 base, with 12 bases of the junction left unmatched. In nucleotides, the CDR3 is TGTGCCAGCAGTAGGGTGGGACAGGGCGTGATGAGCAATCAGCCCCAGCATTTT. Protein sequence: CASSRVGQGVMSNQPQHF.

This clone was counted only a few times. This chain connects TRBV30 to TRBJ1-6; D uncertain. There are 13 residues in the CDR3. Trimming shortened V by 3 bases and J by 9 bases, and 12 bases separated the two germline ends. Germline CDR1 GTSNPN, CDR2 SVGIG (reference sequence). The DNA for the CDR3 is TGTGCCTGGAGGGGCCCGCCTGGTTCACCCCTCCACTTT. Translated: CAWRGPPGSPLHF.